The clone carrying this TCR beta chain occurred many times. This entry belongs to a study of T cell repertoires in cytomegalovirus infection. The J segment lost 1 base and the V segment lost 1 base, leaving 6 bases of the junction unmatched. The germline gives CDR1 DFQATT, CDR2 SNEGSKA (reference sequence). The CDR3 is 16 residues long. TCRdb recomputed calls from the reads with MiXCR, one row per CDR3 protein. Among approximately 180,000 distinct CDR3 sequences listed, 7.5% to 10% were seen once. The material sequenced was PBMCs. This clonotype originated in a human donor in good health (CMV status not recorded). Some clones in this sample may be carry-over from other donors' samples. V usage is TRBV20-1 and J usage is TRBJ2-2; 7 bases fit TRBD2. CDR3 in amino acids: CSARGGGGRNTGELFF. CDR3 bases: TGCAGTGCTAGAGGGGGTGGCGGGAGGAACACCGGGGAGCTGTTTTTT.